The entry below gives a single TCR beta chain sequence along with its context. V was pared by 3 bases and J by 1 base, with 13 bases between. This CDR3 has 16 residues. Germline V gene sequence: CDR1 SGDLS, CDR2 YYNGEE. The PCR employed 60 Vbeta primers together with 13 Jbeta primers. The repertoire was sequenced with immunoSEQ multiplex PCR; TCRdb's copy has only in-frame clones and lacks some. This table has around 130,000 clones, approximately 91% appearing once. This entry is derived from a study of cytomegalovirus exposure and HLA in healthy donors. The V call is TRBV9, the J call TRBJ2-2, with a possible D match to TRBD1 (6 bases). The sample comprised PBMCs. This TCR derives from a woman aged 40 to 49 in good health and CMV-seronegative. The CDR3 loop is CASSGEGGLNTGELFF. CDR3 coding DNA: TGTGCCAGCAGCGGCGAAGGGGGTTTGAACACCGGGGAGCTGTTTTTT.